This T cell receptor (beta chain) was documented in a study of human T cells and chemical hapten exposure. Time point denoted: patch test 2, 6 weeks after DPC sensitization. The treatment is: therapeutic diphenylcyclopropenone sensitization with weekly scalp DPC. This CDR3 region has 14 residues. Germline lookup yields CDR1 MNHEY and CDR2 SVGEGT. V lost 2 bases and J lost 8, with 15 bases in between. Using its own MiXCR run on the RACE reads, TCRdb lists one record per CDR3 protein. The table includes a few hundred thousand distinct CDR3 sequences, under 6.5% detected once. This clonotype was seen ten or more times.

Sequenced material: whole blood, taken in connection with sensitization to the hapten diphenylcyclopropenone (DPC). This TCR was sampled from a woman in her late teens or twenties with alopecia areata. Some clones in this sample may be carry-over from other donors' samples. The rearrangement joins TRBV6-2 or TRBV6-3 to TRBJ1-2; possible D gene TRBD1, 5 bases. CDR3 sequence: CASSYGQGGAGYTF. The CDR3 DNA reads TGTGCCAGCAGTTACGGGCAGGGCGGTGCCGGCTACACCTTC.